Described below is a single TCR beta chain sequence and its context. This record comes from a study of cytomegalovirus exposure and HLA in healthy donors. Turning to the study itself: The approximately 130 validation repertoires and the 650 to 850 first-cohort repertoires shared a platform, a later analysis reported.

Here immunoSEQ multiplex PCR was the method, and the copy in TCRdb shows in-frame clones only, minus some. The table shows just over 80,000 clones, with around 96% occurring only once. This CDR3 has 16 residues. Germline CDR1 SGHNT, CDR2 YYREEE (reference sequence). With 4 bases clipped from V and 3 bases from J, the junction kept 12 bases outside the gene matches. The sequence came from a woman between 18 and 29 years old in good health and CMV-seronegative. The chain links TRBV5-4 to TRBJ2-5; the match to TRBD2 covers 7 bases. The source material was PBMCs. CDR3 region: CASSTLLAGVKETQYF. The DNA of the CDR3 is TGTGCCAGCAGCACCCTTCTGGCGGGAGTTAAAGAGACCCAGTACTTC.